The clone carrying this T cell receptor (beta chain) was seen more than once but under ten times. Germline V lookup: CDR1 SQVTM, CDR2 ANQGSEA. Trimming cost V 1 base and J 3 bases; bases outside gene matches: 5. The CDR3 loop spans 16 amino acids. TCRdb redid the calling of the 5' RACE reads with MiXCR, one entry per CDR3 protein. The sample contains over 500,000 distinct CDR3 sequences, about 20% of which appear only once. The sample belongs to a study of identical twins. These data are also associated with another study on T cells expressing NK-cell markers. From that study: In the group of eight sequenced donors, seven were HCMV-seropositive and one was seronegative.

This receptor was identified in a woman aged 18-29 years in good health. The chain employs TRBV29-1 and TRBJ2-1; the match to TRBD1 covers 11 bases. The sample taken for sequencing was CD4+ T cells sorted from blood. Here the CDR3 reads CSVEGGDRGFYNEQFF. CDR3 nucleotide sequence: TGCAGCGTTGAAGGGGGGGACAGGGGGTTCTACAATGAGCAGTTCTTC.